The 24 T cell receptor beta chains listed next were all sequenced from one sample in a study of T cell repertoires in cytomegalovirus infection. For these receptors, no antigen is known. TCRdb reanalysed the reads using MiXCR and keeps one entry per CDR3 protein. The profile shows around 900,000 distinct CDR3 sequences, around 29% of them singletons. Sequenced here: cultured CD8+ T cells from PBMCs, sampled from culture after CMV antigen stimulation. The receptors were sampled from a human donor in good health (CMV status not recorded). Some clones in this sample may be carry-over from other donors' samples.

There are a few counts of this clonotype. This rearrangement joins TRBV6-5 to TRBJ2-3; 9 nucleotides match TRBD1. Germline loops: CDR1 MNHEY, CDR2 SVGAGI. Trimming cost V 6 bases and J 1 base; bases outside gene matches: 8. The CDR3 is made up of 16 amino acids. The CDR3 DNA reads TGTGCCAGCAGACTAACAGGGGGCATTCGCACAGATACGCAGTATTTT. This gives the protein CASRLTGGIRTDTQYF.

This clonotype was seen a few times. The chain recombines TRBV7-9 with TRBJ2-5; D perhaps matches TRBD2 (6 bases). CDR1 and CDR2 (germline): SEHNR, FQNEAQ (reference sequence). The germline V and J ends were trimmed by 5 bases and 0 bases, with 13 bases remaining between them. The CDR3 runs to 15 residues. The CDR3 nucleotides read TGTGCCAGCAGCCCCGGGACTTTGTACCAAGAGACCCAGTACTTC. It translates to CASSPGTLYQETQYF.

The genes are TRBV7-2 and TRBJ2-3; 13 positions match TRBD2. Losses at the gene ends were 5 bases for V and 2 bases for J; bases not matched to a gene: 7. The CDR3 sequence is 17 residues long. Germline loops: CDR1 SGHTA, CDR2 FQGNSA. The CDR3 spells CASSPPLAGGPTDTQYF. The CDR3 DNA reads as TGTGCCAGCAGCCCCCCACTAGCGGGGGGGCCCACAGATACGCAGTATTTT.

This rearrangement joins TRBV4-1 to TRBJ2-7, with 8 bases fitting TRBD1. Germline values: CDR1 MGHRA, CDR2 YSYEKL. This CDR3 has 15 residues. The V and J ends lost 3 bases and 3 bases, in that order; junction bases with no gene match: 7. The CDR3 reads CASSQTGEKVYEQYF. Here the CDR3 DNA reads TGCGCCAGCAGCCAGACAGGGGAAAAGGTCTACGAGCAGTACTTC.

V usage is TRBV14 and J usage is TRBJ1-1; D remains ambiguous. This CDR3 has 14 amino acids. Germline V gives CDR1 SGHDN, CDR2 FVKESK. Trimming stripped 5 bases from V and 7 bases from J, with 17 bases between. CDR3 bases: TGTGCCAGCAGCGCTATACCCTTCGAGAATGAAGCTTTCTTT. It yields the protein CASSAIPFENEAFF.

The chain couples TRBV20-1 to TRBJ1-1; D possibly corresponds to TRBD1 (5 bases). This CDR3 contains 11 residues. The germline CDR1 and CDR2 sequences are DFQATT and SNEGSKA (reference sequence). Trimming removed 2 bases from V and 8 bases from J, with 9 bases in between. The CDR3 spells CSARRGIEAFF. CDR3 DNA: TGCAGTGCTAGAAGGGGAATCGAAGCTTTCTTT.

This clonotype was found many times. V usage is TRBV12-3 or TRBV12-4 and J usage is TRBJ1-2, with 10 positions matching TRBD1. Trimming cost V 5 bases and J 7 bases; bases outside gene matches: 10. This CDR3 spans 15 amino acids. CDR3 DNA sequence: TGTGCCAGCAGTCCCCCTGGGACAGGGGCCGGTGGCTACACCTTC. It specifies CASSPPGTGAGGYTF.

This clonotype was seen a handful of times. The gene calls are TRBV7-8 and TRBJ1-6; D gene uncertain. This CDR3 has 13 residues. Germline CDR1 SGHVS, CDR2 FQNEAQ. V gave up 1 base and J gave up 9 bases, with 7 bases separating them. CDR3 in amino acids: CASSLDTGSPLHF. CDR3 DNA: TGTGCCAGCAGCTTAGACACGGGTTCACCCCTCCACTTT. Based on the CDR3 plus reference TRBV7-8 and TRBJ1-6, the full variable domain is GAGVSQSPRYKVAKRGQDVALRCDPISGHVSLFWYQQALGQGPEFLTYFQNEAQLDKSGLPSDRFFAERPEGSVSTLKIQRTQQEDSAVYLCASSLDTGSPLHFGNGTRLTVT.

This clonotype has only a few counts. The chain couples TRBV15 to TRBJ2-1; 8 positions match TRBD1. Germline-derived CDR1 and CDR2 are LNHNV and YYDKDF (reference sequence). The CDR3 is made up of 16 amino acids. With 1 base clipped from V and 4 bases from J, the junction kept 6 bases outside the gene matches. CDR3 sequence reads: CATSRGGQGIYNEQFF. Written as DNA, the CDR3 is TGTGCCACCAGCAGAGGAGGACAGGGTATTTACAATGAGCAGTTCTTC.

About this clonotype: In this CDR3 the conserved last residue, phenylalanine or tryptophan, is missing, so a read error is likely. This sequence joins TRBV4-2 and TRBJ2-3, with 9 bases aligning to TRBD2. This CDR3 is built from 15 residues. Germline loops: CDR1 LGHNA, CDR2 YNFKEQ. Here the CDR3 DNA reads TGTGTCAGCAGCCAAGAGCGGGGGGGCACAGATACGCAGTATTCT. Translated: CVSSQERGGTDTQYS.

This clonotype showed up just a few times. The chain is built from TRBV7-9 and TRBJ1-6; the match to TRBD1 covers 9 bases. CDR1 and CDR2 (germline): SEHNR, FQNEAQ (reference sequence). This CDR3 is built from 16 residues. The V gene end was trimmed by 1 base and the J gene end by 7 bases; junction bases not matched to a gene: 5. CDR3 DNA: TGTGCCAGCAGCTTAGTCTCCGACAGGGGGAATTCACCCCTCCACTTT. Protein product: CASSLVSDRGNSPLHF.

This chain links TRBV12-3 or TRBV12-4 with TRBJ1-2; D call uncertain. Trimming left V 6 bases short and J 8 bases short, with 22 bases between. The CDR3 runs 15 residues. CDR3 region: CASSPPRAPGLGYTF. The CDR3 DNA reads TGTGCCAGCAGCCCTCCTCGAGCGCCCGGTTTAGGCTACACCTTC.

The rearrangement joins TRBV7-2 to TRBJ2-1; D is perhaps TRBD1 or TRBD2 (5 bases each). CDR1 SGHTA and CDR2 FQGNSA come from the germline V gene. CDR3 length: 13 residues. Trimming stripped 7 bases from V and 9 bases from J, with 16 bases between. The CDR3 bases are TGTGCCAGCACCGACCCCCGGGACGGTGAGCAGTTCTTC. Encoded protein: CASTDPRDGEQFF.

The rearrangement joins TRBV29-1 to TRBJ2-2, with TRBD1 identical over 8 bases. CDR1 and CDR2 (germline): SQVTM, ANQGSEA. Unmatched junction bases numbered 3, after V lost 3 bases and J lost 0 bases. This CDR3 comprises 15 residues. The CDR3 reads CSVEVQGANTGELFF. The CDR3 DNA follows: TGCAGCGTTGAGGTACAGGGGGCGAACACCGGGGAGCTGTTTTTT.

The chain is built from TRBV5-4 and TRBJ2-2; D could derive from TRBD1 or TRBD2 (5 bases each). The V end was cut by 4 bases, the J end by 13 bases, with 17 bases between. Per germline, CDR1 SGHNT and CDR2 YYREEE (reference sequence). This CDR3 comprises 13 residues. The CDR3 bases are TGTGCCAGCAGCGTGGGGACCGCCCAATGGCTGTTTTTT. This gives the protein CASSVGTAQWLFF.

V usage is TRBV20-1 and J usage is TRBJ1-1; no firm D call. V was cut by 5 bases and J by 1 base, with 14 bases left in between. Germline lookup yields CDR1 DFQATT and CDR2 SNEGSKA (reference sequence). The CDR3 covers 14 residues. CDR3 amino acids: CSAAWIERNTEAFF. The DNA of the CDR3 is TGCAGTGCTGCCTGGATCGAGCGGAACACTGAAGCTTTCTTT.

The chain has TRBV24-1 and TRBJ2-5; TRBD1 matches at 8 bases. Per the germline V gene, CDR1 is KGHDR and CDR2 is SFDVKD. The CDR3 sequence is 15 residues long. Losses at the gene ends were 0 bases for V and 6 bases for J; bases not matched to a gene: 5. CDR3 region: CATSDLRQGAKTQYF. The CDR3 nucleotides read TGTGCCACCAGTGATTTGCGGCAGGGGGCGAAGACCCAGTACTTC.

The chain links TRBV10-3 to TRBJ2-7, with 9 bases fitting TRBD1. From germline, CDR1 is ENHRY and CDR2 SYGVKD. The CDR3 contains 14 residues. The J segment lost 3 bases and the V segment lost 4 bases, leaving 4 bases of the junction unmatched. DNA for the CDR3: TGTGCCATCAGTGGTTCGACAGGGGGCTACGAGCAGTACTTC. Encoded protein: CAISGSTGGYEQYF.

The table lists this clonotype with many counts. The J gene is TRBJ2-2, the V gene TRBV7-6; D is uncertain. The CDR3 spans 14 residues. Trimming removed 5 bases from V and 4 bases from J, with 11 bases in between. Germline CDR1 reads SGHVS; CDR2 reads FNYEAQ. The CDR3 DNA reads TGTGCCAGCAGCCTACCCCCGGGCACCGGGGAGCTGTTTTTT. Residues: CASSLPPGTGELFF.

V usage is TRBV5-1 and J usage is TRBJ2-1, with a tentative D call TRBD2 (6 bases). CDR1 is SGHRS, CDR2 YFSETQ, per germline. The CDR3 is 13 amino acids. The V end lost 1 base, the J end lost 5 bases, and 7 bases lay between the germline ends. CDR3 in amino acids: CASSLTSHNEQFF. CDR3 nucleotides: TGCGCCAGCAGCTTGACTAGCCACAATGAGCAGTTCTTC.

This chain connects TRBV20-1 to TRBJ2-3; 11 bases map to TRBD2. This CDR3 contains 14 residues. The junction had 4 bases not matched to a gene; V was cut back by 6 bases and J by 2 bases. Germline-derived CDR1 and CDR2 are DFQATT and SNEGSKA (reference sequence). The chain's CDR3 is CSAIAGGFTDTQYF. CDR3 nucleotide sequence: TGCAGTGCCATAGCGGGGGGGTTCACAGATACGCAGTATTTT.

In this sample, this clonotype turned up a few times. The rearrangement links TRBV27 to TRBJ1-6; D might be TRBD1 (5 bases). The CDR3 totals 14 residues. Germline CDR1 reads MNHEY; CDR2 reads SMNVEV (reference sequence). The ends were cut back, 3 bases at V and 8 bases at J, with 11 bases in the middle. The CDR3 sequence: CASSFSREDSPLHF. Here the CDR3 DNA reads TGTGCCAGCAGTTTTAGCAGGGAGGATTCACCCCTCCACTTT.

The chain combines TRBV14 with TRBJ2-5; tentative D call: TRBD2 (5 bases). V was shortened by 4 bases and J by 6 bases, with 18 bases between the two germline ends. This CDR3 spans 15 amino acids. Germline CDR1 is SGHDN and CDR2 is FVKESK. The CDR3: CASSPREDVLKTQYF. CDR3 coding DNA: TGTGCCAGCAGCCCCCGGGAAGATGTTTTGAAGACCCAGTACTTC.

The rearrangement joins TRBV20-1 to TRBJ2-7; 11 nucleotides align to TRBD1. The CDR3 sequence is 15 residues long. The V and J ends lost 4 bases and 1 base, in that order; junction bases with no gene match: 6. CDR1 and CDR2 from the germline V gene are DFQATT and SNEGSKA (reference sequence). CDR3 amino acids: CSAIQGDRGSYEQYV. The CDR3 DNA sequence: TGCAGTGCTATCCAAGGGGACAGGGGGTCCTACGAGCAGTACGTC.